Reported below is one T cell receptor beta chain. Data came from immunoSEQ multiplex PCR; TCRdb stores just in-frame clones and leaves some out. The repertoire holds around 50,000 clones, with 88% as singletons. V dropped 5 bases and J dropped 5 bases, with 7 bases sitting between them. Per germline, CDR1 LGHDT and CDR2 YNNKEL (reference sequence). The CDR3 sequence is 12 residues long. These data originate in a study of blood T cell repertoires in COVID-19. About the research overall: There were acute and convalescent COVID-19 samples, and they came from the United States, Italy and Spain.

The receptor's source is a man aged 45 to 65 with active COVID-19. The chain joins TRBV3-1 (or the pseudogene TRBV3-2) to TRBJ2-1; no definite D call. The sequencing sample was made of peripheral blood. The CDR3 here is CASSYRNNEQFF. The DNA of the CDR3 is TGTGCCAGCAGCTACAGAAACAATGAGCAGTTCTTC.